A single TCR beta chain is shown here with its context. The data were produced by immunoSEQ multiplex PCR, yet TCRdb's version contains in-frame clones alone and is incomplete. The sample comprises about 160,000 clones, roughly 95% of which are singletons, and over 1% rests with the top ten. These data come from a study of control samples from healthy donors and cancer patients. This CDR3 spans 15 amino acids. CDR1 SGHTA and CDR2 FQGNSA come from the germline V gene. V lost 1 base to trimming and J lost 5 bases, with 9 bases between them. The rearrangement links TRBV7-2 to TRBJ1-6; D not certain. The specimen was blood. This receptor was obtained from a woman younger than 45 in good health. The CDR3: CASSLVGYNNSPLHF. CDR3 DNA: TGTGCCAGCAGCTTAGTTGGATATAATAATTCACCCCTCCACTTT.